This TCR beta chain emerged from a study of T cells expressing NK-cell markers. Turning to the study itself: Sorted CD3+CD56+NKG2C+, CD3+CD56+NKG2C- and CD3+CD56-NKG2C+ T cells provided the TCR beta repertoires. Study results and caveats: Roughly 6 donors had dominant NKG2C+ clonotypes that comprised about 1.0-8% of their CD8+ T cells. Nothing established the HCMV specificity of expanded NKG2C+ T cell clones. Similarly, these clonotypes led the CD3+CD56-NKG2C+ fraction as well in a few donors.

Turning to this clonotype: Antigen: not known.

Using the 5' RACE reads, TCRdb records one entry per CDR3 protein without DNA. The repertoire table contains about 170,000 distinct CDR3 sequences. The CDR3 is 19 amino acids. CDR1 and CDR2 from the germline V gene are SGHAT and FQDESV (reference sequence). The clonotype was recovered from a man between 18 and 69 years old in good health. The sequenced sample consisted of blood T cells: a sorted CD56 or NKG2C T cell subset, CD4+ or CD8+ T cells, or bulk PBMC T cells (not recorded which). V and J are TRBV11-1 and TRBJ2-3; TCRdb designates TRBD1, a call that cannot be tested without DNA. The CDR3: CASSDPKGTGGGALDTQYF.